The rows below give T cell receptor beta chains drawn from one sample of a study of T-cell reconstitution after alpha-beta-depleted transplantation in children. TCRdb analysed the PCR reads with MiXCR anew, one entry per CDR3 protein. The repertoire includes about 900,000 distinct CDR3 sequences, under 30% of them detected once, and about 28% sits in the top ten. This specimen consisted of PBMCs, mostly from graft donor cells, obtained 360 days after TCRalphabeta/CD19-depleted stem cell transplant. These receptors originate from a boy under two years old who had a stem cell transplant for SCID, so the T cells may come from the graft donor. CDR3s include the opening cysteine and the closing phenylalanine or tryptophan. The D gene is left open where the match is weak. Size is stated for part of the rows, as once, few or many counts, or as a class when the clone is expanded.

j_call | clone_size | v_call | d_call | cdr3_nt | cdr3_aa
TRBJ2-3 | few | TRBV30 | - | TGTGCCTGGAGTGGGGCAATCACAGATACGCAGTATTTT | CAWSGAITDTQYF
TRBJ2-5 | few | TRBV4-1 | TRBD2 | TGCGCCAGCAGCCAGCCGACTAGCGGGGGGCAAGAGACCCAGTACTTC | CASSQPTSGGQETQYF
TRBJ1-1 | - | TRBV3-1 | - | TGTGCCAGCAGCCAAGGGCACACCTTGAACACTGAAGCTTTCTTT | CASSQGHTLNTEAFF
TRBJ1-1 | many | TRBV28 | - | TGTGCCAGCAGTTTAGGCCGGCGGAACACTGAAGCTTTCTTT | CASSLGRRNTEAFF
TRBJ1-2 | - | TRBV5-1 | TRBD1 | TGCGCCAGCGGGGGACAGGGGCCCCATGGCTACACCTTC | CASGGQGPHGYTF
TRBJ2-3 | - | TRBV7-8 | - | TGTGCCAGCAGCTTACTGAGTGGCACAGATACGCAGTATTTT | CASSLLSGTDTQYF
TRBJ2-2 | few | TRBV5-1 | TRBD1 | TGCGCCAGCAGCGTGGACAGGGGCGAAAGGGAGCTGTTTTTT | CASSVDRGERELFF
TRBJ1-1 | - | TRBV20-1 | - | TGCAGTGCTACAGGGGCTAACACTGAAGCTTTCTTT | CSATGANTEAFF
TRBJ2-3 | - | TRBV18 | - | TGTGCCAGCTCACCTTACACGAGCCAGGGACTAGATACGCAGTATTTT | CASSPYTSQGLDTQYF
TRBJ2-2 | - | TRBV9 | - | TGTGCCAGCAGCGTAGAGGGAGTGGGCACCGGGGAGCTGTTTTTT | CASSVEGVGTGELFF
TRBJ2-1 | - | TRBV6-1 | - | TGTGCCAGCAGGAGATTAGTGAGGGGTTTTTACAATGAGCAGTTCTTC | CASRRLVRGFYNEQFF
TRBJ1-6 | many | TRBV9 | - | TGTGCCAGCAGTGTGGGGCAGGGAAATTCACCCCTCCACTTT | CASSVGQGNSPLHF
TRBJ2-2 | - | TRBV11-2 | TRBD2 | TGTGCCAGCAGCTTCCCTAGCGGGGGGGTCACCGGGGAGCTGTTTTTT | CASSFPSGGVTGELFF
TRBJ2-2 | few | TRBV7-2 | TRBD2 | TGTGCCAGCAGCCTCCCGACTAGCGGGGTGAACACCGGGGAGCTGTTTTTT | CASSLPTSGVNTGELFF
TRBJ2-3 | - | TRBV20-1 | - | TGCAGTGCTAGAGATTTCTTGAGTGGCACAGATACGCAGTATTTT | CSARDFLSGTDTQYF
TRBJ1-1 | - | TRBV6-2/TRBV6-3 | - | TGTGCCAGCCGATACAGGGTCGTGAACACTGAAGCTTTCTTT | CASRYRVVNTEAFF
TRBJ1-2 | few | TRBV28 | - | TGTGCCAGCAAAGAGTCGGCCCTAACGGCGAACTATGGCTACACCTTC | CASKESALTANYGYTF
TRBJ1-1 | - | TRBV5-1 | - | TGCGCCAGCAGCTTGGATACGGCCCACGACACTGAAGCTTTCTTT | CASSLDTAHDTEAFF
TRBJ2-7 | - | TRBV7-9 | - | TGTGCCAGCGCAAACCGTTCCAAAGACTACGAGCAGTACTTC | CASANRSKDYEQYF
TRBJ2-6 | few | TRBV6-5 | - | TGTGCCAGCAGTTACTCCGGGAGTTCTGGGGCCAACGTCCTGACTTTC | CASSYSGSSGANVLTF
TRBJ1-2 | few | TRBV7-8 | - | TGTGCCAGCAGCCCCCGGGACCTAACGCGGGGCTACACCTTC | CASSPRDLTRGYTF
TRBJ2-2 | - | TRBV12-3/TRBV12-4 | - | TGTGCCAGCAGTACTCCCGGGGCTGGCTACACCGGGGAGCTGTTTTTT | CASSTPGAGYTGELFF
TRBJ2-3 | - | TRBV20-1 | - | TGCAGTGCTAGATATGCGGTTACAGATACGCAGTATTTT | CSARYAVTDTQYF
TRBJ1-1 | few | TRBV29-1 | - | TGCAGCGTGAGAGACACACCGAACACTGAAGCTTTCTTT | CSVRDTPNTEAFF
TRBJ2-7 | many | TRBV25-1 | - | TGTGCCAGCAGTGACACCTACGAGCAGTACTTC | CASSDTYEQYF
TRBJ2-1 | - | TRBV20-1 | - | TGCAGTGCTCGCTGGGGCAGAAGCTCCTACAATGAGCAGTTCTTC | CSARWGRSSYNEQFF
TRBJ1-4 | few | TRBV25-1 | - | TGTGCCAGCGGAACGGGCCTCAGGGGTGAAAAACTGTTTTTT | CASGTGLRGEKLFF
TRBJ2-1 | many | TRBV28 | - | TGTGCCAGCAGGCCGAGCGGGAATGAGCAGTTCTTC | CASRPSGNEQFF
TRBJ2-7 | - | TRBV9 | - | TGTGCCAGCAGCTCCAGAAGACGGGGCCACTACGAGCAGTACTTC | CASSSRRRGHYEQYF
TRBJ2-2 | - | TRBV12-3/TRBV12-4 | - | TGTGCCAGCAGTACTCAGGCGGCTCAGACCGGGGAGCTGTTTTTT | CASSTQAAQTGELFF
TRBJ2-2 | - | TRBV2 | TRBD2 | TGTGCCAGCAGTGCGGGGACTAGTTACCCAGTGTGGGGCACCGGGGAGCTGTTTTTT | CASSAGTSYPVWGTGELFF
TRBJ2-3 | - | TRBV20-1 | TRBD2 | TGCAGTGCTAGTGCCGGACTAGCGGGGGGGCTAAGGGATACGCAGTATTTT | CSASAGLAGGLRDTQYF
TRBJ2-7 | - | TRBV4-3 | - | TGCGCCAGCAGCCCAAGAGGGGCCACGCTGGGGTACTTC | CASSPRGATLGYF
TRBJ2-5 | - | TRBV20-1 | - | TGCAGTGCCGGGCCGTCTTTGGAGACCCAGTACTTC | CSAGPSLETQYF
TRBJ2-7 | - | TRBV10-1 | - | TGCGCCAGCAGTGGCACTGGGTCCTACGAGCAGTACTTC | CASSGTGSYEQYF
TRBJ2-5 | - | TRBV2 | TRBD2 | TGTGCCAGCAGTGAGACGGGGGGACAAGAGACCCAGTACTTC | CASSETGGQETQYF
TRBJ2-7 | - | TRBV7-8 | - | TGTGCCAGCAGCCCGCGGAGGGAGTACGAGCAGTACTTC | CASSPRREYEQYF
TRBJ1-1 | few | TRBV5-1 | - | TGCGCCAGCAGCTTTATTACGGGACACACTGAAGCTTTCTTT | CASSFITGHTEAFF
TRBJ2-5 | few | TRBV15 | - | TGTGCCACCAGCAGAGTGAGAGGGATGAGAGAGACCCAGTACTTC | CATSRVRGMRETQYF
TRBJ1-1 | - | TRBV6-2/TRBV6-3 | TRBD1 | TGTGCCAGCAGTTACCGACCGGACAGGGTGGCGGGGCCGAACACTGAAGCTTTCTTT | CASSYRPDRVAGPNTEAFF
TRBJ2-7 | - | TRBV27 | - | TGTGCCAGCAGTTCCCGCTTTGAGCAGTACTTC | CASSSRFEQYF
TRBJ2-7 | - | TRBV9 | - | TGTGCCAGCAGCGTAGGACCGACAGACTCCTACGAGCAGTACTTC | CASSVGPTDSYEQYF
TRBJ1-2 | - | TRBV27 | - | TGTGCCAGCAGTTTAATTCCGGGCCCGAGAACCACTAACTATGGCTACACCTTC | CASSLIPGPRTTNYGYTF
TRBJ1-1 | few | TRBV5-1 | - | TGCGCCAGCAGCTTGGCCGACGGGGGCCCGAGGGAAGCTTTCTTT | CASSLADGGPREAFF
TRBJ1-4 | - | TRBV20-1 | - | TGCAGTGCTAGAGATAGAATCCTGAATGAAAAACTGTTTTTT | CSARDRILNEKLFF
TRBJ2-3 | - | TRBV7-2 | - | TGTGCCAGCAGCTTTGATCCGGGCCCAATCACGCAGTATTTT | CASSFDPGPITQYF
TRBJ2-3 | few | TRBV5-1 | TRBD2 | TGCGCCAGCACAGGGCTAGCGGGCACAGATACGCAGTATTTT | CASTGLAGTDTQYF
TRBJ2-2 | - | TRBV12-3/TRBV12-4 | - | TGTGCCAGCAGCACAGACTGGTACCTGGAGCTGTTTTTT | CASSTDWYLELFF
TRBJ2-7 | - | TRBV7-2 | - | TGTGCCAGCAGCTTAGGGTGGACGTTCTCCTACGAGCAGTACTTC | CASSLGWTFSYEQYF
TRBJ1-2 | - | TRBV5-1 | TRBD1 | TGCGCCAGCAGCTTCCCGGGACAGGGAGTAGGTCGCGCCTATGGCTACACCTTC | CASSFPGQGVGRAYGYTF